The text below deals with one T cell receptor beta chain. Authors' processing steps: Amplification of reference gene primers provided the estimated nucleated cell counts. Sequencing used immunoSEQ multiplex PCR; TCRdb keeps in-frame clones, though not all of them. The DNA gave D and trimming, while V, J and clone size come from that table. The sample has about 210,000 clones, around 89% seen once. This entry belongs to a study of blood T cell repertoires in COVID-19. V lost 6 bases to trimming and J lost 8 bases; unmatched junction nucleotides: 12. The germline CDR1 and CDR2 sequences are MNHEY and SMNVEV (reference sequence). The CDR3 consists of 16 residues.

V is TRBV27 and J is TRBJ2-1, with 11 bases fitting TRBD2. Sequencing input: peripheral blood. The TCR originated in a man between 65 and 85 years old with acute or convalescent COVID-19. This chain's CDR3 is CASRGTSGTYMDEQFF. CDR3 in DNA: TGTGCCAGCAGGGGGACTAGCGGTACCTACATGGATGAGCAGTTCTTC.